A single TCR beta chain is shown here with its context. Several immunoSEQ plates received, in even portions, the genomic DNA of each subset. Repertoires were generated with immunoSEQ multiplex PCR, while TCRdb's copy carries only in-frame clones and drops some. This sample has 2 million to 2.5 million clones, with approximately 96% found just once. The germline gives CDR1 SGHRS, CDR2 YFSETQ. This CDR3 is 15 amino acids long. V lost 4 bases, J lost 5 bases, and 6 bases stayed unmatched. This specimen belongs to a study of shared clonotypes between healthy human individuals. The sequenced sample consisted of naive CD4+ T cells sorted from blood. Stated subset: CD45RA+ positively selected. This chain links TRBV5-1 with TRBJ1-3, with TRBD1 matching 10 bases. The origin of this receptor is a young man in good health. The CDR3 nucleotides are TGCGCCAGCAGCCTACGACAGGGGGCAAGAAACACCATATATTTT. It translates to CASSLRQGARNTIYF.